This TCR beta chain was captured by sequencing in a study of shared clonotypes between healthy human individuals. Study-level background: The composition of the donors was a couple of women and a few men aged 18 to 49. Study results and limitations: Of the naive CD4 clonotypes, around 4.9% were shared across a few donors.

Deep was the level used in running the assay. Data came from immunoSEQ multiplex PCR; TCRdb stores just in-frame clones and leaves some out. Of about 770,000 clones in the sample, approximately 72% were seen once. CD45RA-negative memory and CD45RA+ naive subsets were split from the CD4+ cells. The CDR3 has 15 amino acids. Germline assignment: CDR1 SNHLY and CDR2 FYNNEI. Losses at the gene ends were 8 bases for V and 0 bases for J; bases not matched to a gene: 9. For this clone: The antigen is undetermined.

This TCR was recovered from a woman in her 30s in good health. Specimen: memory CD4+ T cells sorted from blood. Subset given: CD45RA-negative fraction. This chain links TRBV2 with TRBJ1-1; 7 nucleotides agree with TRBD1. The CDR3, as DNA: TGTGCCAGCGCGGAGAGGGGGCTCTTGAACACTGAAGCTTTCTTT. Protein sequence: CASAERGLLNTEAFF. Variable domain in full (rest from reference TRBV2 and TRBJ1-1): EPEVTQTPSHQVTQMGQEVILRCVPISNHLYFYWYRQILGQKVEFLVSFYNNEISEKSEIFDDQFSVERPDGSNFTLKIRSTKLEDSAMYFCASAERGLLNTEAFFGQGTRLTVV.